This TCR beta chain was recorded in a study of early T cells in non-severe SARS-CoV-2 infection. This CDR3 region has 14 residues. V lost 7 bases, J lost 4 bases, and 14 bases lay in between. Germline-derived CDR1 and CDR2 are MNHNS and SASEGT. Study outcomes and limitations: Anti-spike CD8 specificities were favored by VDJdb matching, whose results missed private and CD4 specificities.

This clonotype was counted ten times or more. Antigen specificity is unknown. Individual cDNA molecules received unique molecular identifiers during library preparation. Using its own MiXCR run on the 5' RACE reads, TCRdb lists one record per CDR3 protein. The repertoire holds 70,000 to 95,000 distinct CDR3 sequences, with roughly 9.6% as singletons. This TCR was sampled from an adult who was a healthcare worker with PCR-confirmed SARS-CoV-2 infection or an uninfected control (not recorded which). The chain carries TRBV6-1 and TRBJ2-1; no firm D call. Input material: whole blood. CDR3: CASIGQDLYNEQFF. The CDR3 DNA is TGTGCCAGCATAGGTCAGGACCTTTACAATGAGCAGTTCTTC.